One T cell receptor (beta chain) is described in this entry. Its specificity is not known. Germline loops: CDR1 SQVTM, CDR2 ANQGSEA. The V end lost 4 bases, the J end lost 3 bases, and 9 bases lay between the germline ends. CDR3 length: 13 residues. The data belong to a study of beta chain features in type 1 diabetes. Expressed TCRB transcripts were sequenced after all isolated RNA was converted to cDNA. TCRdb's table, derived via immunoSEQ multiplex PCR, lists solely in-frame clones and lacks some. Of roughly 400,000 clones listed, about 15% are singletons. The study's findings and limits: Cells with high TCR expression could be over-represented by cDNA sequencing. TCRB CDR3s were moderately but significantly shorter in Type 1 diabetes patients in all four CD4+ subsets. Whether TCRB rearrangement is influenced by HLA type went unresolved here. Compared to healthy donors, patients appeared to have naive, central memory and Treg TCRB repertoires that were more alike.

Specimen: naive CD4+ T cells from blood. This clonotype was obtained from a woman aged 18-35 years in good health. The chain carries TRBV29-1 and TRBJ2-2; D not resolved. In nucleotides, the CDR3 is TGCAGCGTTGGCCACAGTTACACCGGGGAGCTGTTTTTT. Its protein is CSVGHSYTGELFF.